The T cell receptor beta chain described here comes from a study of identical twins. Trimming took 6 bases from V and 3 from J, leaving 12 bases between them. CDR3 length: 15 residues. TCRdb reprocessed the 5' RACE reads via MiXCR and lists one record per CDR3 protein. The data show 700,000 to 950,000 distinct CDR3 sequences, around an eighth seen once. These data were also filed under a second study, of yellow fever vaccine responses in identical twins.

The origin of this receptor is a young woman in good health. Sequenced: PBMCs. This rearrangement joins TRBV12-3 or TRBV12-4 to TRBJ1-6; D not certain. This chain's CDR3 is CASRLGNHYNSPLHF. The CDR3 nucleotides are TGTGCCAGCAGACTAGGGAACCACTATAATTCACCCCTCCACTTT.